This TCR beta chain came from a study of regulatory T cells in long-lasting Graves disease listed by TCRdb under 2021. Regarding the complete study: Persistent Graves' disease was defined as antithyroid drug treatment for over 5 years with persistently positive TSH receptor autoantibodies. The study was conducted in China and was registered as a clinical trial. Peripheral blood TCR sequencing and RNA sequencing compared persistent Graves' disease patients with newly diagnosed Graves' disease patients. Antithyroid drugs had been taken for about 10.3 years on average by persistent Graves' disease patients in the clinical cohort. A total of some 35 samples underwent TCR sequencing: about 13 from persistent and roughly 20 from newly diagnosed Graves' disease patients.

Broader findings and caveats from the paper: Persistent disease showed preferential use of TRBV28, TRBJ1-2 and TRBJ2-5, whereas newly diagnosed disease favored TRBV20-1 and TRBJ2-1. The authors acknowledged the small sample size as a limitation that may reduce accuracy. Only peripheral blood was studied, because thyroid tissue, the primary lesion, was inaccessible. Sequencing and analysis were restricted to the TCR beta chain. Lower TCR Shannon entropy and fewer highly expanded clones were observed in persistent Graves' disease patients than in newly diagnosed patients, which suggested clonal expansion. Persistent patients shared more public clonotypes among themselves (2,741) than newly diagnosed patients did (more than 850).

Libraries were built with multiplex PCR. TCRdb records Illumina HiSeq 4000 as the sequencer. To build TCR beta libraries, CDR3 regions were amplified by Arm-PCR using iRepertoire HTBI primers. Gel purification was performed on PCR products prior to sequencing. The paper's processing steps were these. A total of roughly 67 TRBV and some 15 TRBJ segments were identified across samples and were used for gene usage analysis of CDR3 amino acid clonotypes. COPE and FqMerger were used to merge filtered high-quality paired reads into contigs. BLAST was used to align contigs to the IMGT TRBV, TRBD and TRBJ reference genes, and CDR3 was defined following IMGT. Clonotypes above 0.1% frequency were classified as highly expanded clones. Shannon entropy served as the measure of repertoire diversity, while the Gini coefficient captured V-J evenness. Public clonotypes were defined as clonotypes shared by more than one individual. Using fastp trimming at Q25 and MiXCR clonotype assembly, TCRdb reanalyzed the public sequencing data and kept in-frame beta chains. One record per CDR3 amino acid sequence lists the most common genes and DNA. It is TCRdb's table, rather than the study itself, that gives the V and J calls and clone size. A total of approximately 690,000 distinct CDR3 sequences appear in this sample, around 30% of them only once. Under 55% of the sample is in the top ten clones.

Taken from cysteine to phenylalanine, the CDR3 has 13 residues. The read is trimmed to its CDR3 DNA, 39 bases read in frame from base 1. Trimming removed 10 bases from V and 4 bases from J, leaving 17 bases between the germline ends. From a lookup of the germline V gene, CDR1 and CDR2 are MNHNS and SASEGT. What the time point label conveys for this sample: persistent/refractory GD, antithyroid drugs over 5 years with positive TRAb. For both TCR sequencing and RNA sequencing, RNA was extracted from PBMCs in TRIzol. The diagnosis of Graves' disease was made according to American Thyroid Association guidelines. The patients came from an endocrinology department in Xi'an, China. From each patient, around 9 milliliters of peripheral blood was collected into an EDTA anticoagulant tube. Ficoll Paque Plus density gradient separation was used to isolate PBMCs, and no further T cell sorting was performed. An Agilent 2100 Bioanalyzer and agarose gel were used to check RNA quality, while a NanoDrop 2000 measured RNA concentration.

This clonotype showed up just a few times. This clone's antigen is unknown. Nothing much larger sits one base from this clone, and base qualities are not available. Sequences were derived from peripheral blood mononuclear cells (PBMCs), sampled when the disease was refractory, from a patient treated with antithyroid drugs. This sequence was found in a female donor with Graves disease. Recombination connected TRBV6-1 to TRBJ2-7, with no reliable assignment of the D segment. The CDR3 region has the sequence CATLDSNRYEQYF. In nucleotides, the sequence is TGTGCCACCCTCGACTCTAACAGATACGAGCAGTACTTC.